This T cell receptor beta chain was captured in a study of blood T cells in healthy people across ages. A J-beta primer mix and a sample-barcoded 5' primer were used in a second PCR of roughly 7 to 12 cycles. TCRdb re-derived calls from the 5' RACE reads in MiXCR, one entry per CDR3 protein. The table lists about 280,000 distinct CDR3 sequences, around 30% of them singletons, with approximately 30% in the top ten. From germline, CDR1 is MDHEN and CDR2 SYDVKM. The CDR3 numbers 22 amino acids, ends counted. Of note for this clonotype: Because the CDR3's place on the DNA is in doubt, the DNA is left out and the CDR3 is given as listed by TCRdb.

Sequenced sample: blood. This chain uses TRBV28 with TRBJ2-3; the D segment call TRBD1 is taken from the table without a DNA check. The TCR originated in a woman aged 65 to 85 in good health. The CDR3 spells CAARDRDLPANVLTFGAPMQYF.